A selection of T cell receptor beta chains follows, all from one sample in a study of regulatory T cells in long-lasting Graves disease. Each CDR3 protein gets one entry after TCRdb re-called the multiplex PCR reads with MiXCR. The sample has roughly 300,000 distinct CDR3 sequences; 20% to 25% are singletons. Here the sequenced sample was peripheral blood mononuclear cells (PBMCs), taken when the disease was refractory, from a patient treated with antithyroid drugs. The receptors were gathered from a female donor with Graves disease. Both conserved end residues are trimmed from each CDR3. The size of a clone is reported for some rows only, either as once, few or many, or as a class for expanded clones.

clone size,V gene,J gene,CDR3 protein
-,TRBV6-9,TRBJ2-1,ASSFLTGDYNEQF
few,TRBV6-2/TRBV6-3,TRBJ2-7,ASSYSGLSYEQY
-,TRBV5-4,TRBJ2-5,ASSLLQGARETQY
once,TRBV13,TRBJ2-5,VSSLRLAGAEQY
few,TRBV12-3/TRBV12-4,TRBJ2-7,ASSRTGQGWEQY
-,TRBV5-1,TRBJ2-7,ASSLLDTYEQY
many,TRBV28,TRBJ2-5,ASWTGKETQY
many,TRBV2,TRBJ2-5,ASSDTTSGKETQY
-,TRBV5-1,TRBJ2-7,PSSLEGSYEQY
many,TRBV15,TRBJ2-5,ATSRGSGIGQETQY
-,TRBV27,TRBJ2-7,ASSFTSGSNYEQY
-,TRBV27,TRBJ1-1,ASLPLGLPSGRAF
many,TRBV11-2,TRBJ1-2,ASTLQTGGYGYT
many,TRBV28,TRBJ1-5,ASCQSNQPQH
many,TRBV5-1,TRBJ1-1,ASSLRTGMNTEAF
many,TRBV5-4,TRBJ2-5,ASSPTGGGETQY
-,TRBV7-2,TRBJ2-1,ASSPWPGVYNEQF
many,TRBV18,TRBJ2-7,ASSPPAGDEQY
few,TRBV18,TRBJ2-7,ASSPALAGGGSYEQY
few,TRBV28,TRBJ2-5,ASSFPATGGQY
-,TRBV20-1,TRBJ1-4,SASSGGNEKLF
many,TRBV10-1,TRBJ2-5,ASSESSGGPEETQY
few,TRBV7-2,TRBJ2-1,ASSLAAGRAGEDEQF